Following are 27 T cell receptor beta chains from one sample sequenced in a study of breast tumors, draining lymph nodes, adjacent tissues. TCRdb processed the multiplex PCR reads anew with MiXCR; each CDR3 protein has one entry. The sample lists nearly 110,000 distinct CDR3 sequences; roughly 33% were seen once. Breast cancer patients provided tissue from their axillary draining lymph nodes. Sequences were obtained from axillary lymph node tissue. The source of these receptors is a female donor with breast cancer. Some clones in this sample may be carry-over from other donors' samples.

This clonotype showed up just a few times. A much more abundant neighbour one base away suggests this may be a read error. The rearrangement uses TRBV6-5 and TRBJ1-2; TRBD1 might be the D (5 bases). The CDR3 totals 13 residues. CDR1 MNHEY and CDR2 SVGAGI come from the germline V gene. Trimming cost V 6 bases and J 8 bases, with 16 bases left between them. The CDR3 sequence is CASSIKNRGGYTF. The DNA of the CDR3 is TGTGCCAGCAGCATCAAAAATAGGGGCGGCTACACCTTC.

This clonotype was recorded at least ten times. The V call is TRBV2, the J call TRBJ1-5; D uncertain. Germline V CDR1 and CDR2: SNHLY, FYNNEI. V lost 2 bases and J 0 bases, leaving 14 bases between the germline ends. CDR3 length: 17 amino acids. The CDR3 is CASSEWSGTRSNQPQHF. CDR3 nucleotide sequence: TGTGCCAGCAGTGAATGGTCGGGAACCCGTAGCAATCAGCCCCAGCATTTT.

This clonotype showed up many times. The gene calls are TRBV7-2 and TRBJ2-1; 11 bases are shared with TRBD2. With V trimmed by 3 bases and J by 9 bases, 7 bases remained unmatched. There are 15 residues in the CDR3. CDR1 is SGHTA, CDR2 FQGNSA, per germline. The DNA of the CDR3 is TGTGCCAGCAGCTTGAAGGCCCTAGCGGGAGGTGAGCAGTTCTTC. Its translation: CASSLKALAGGEQFF.

This clonotype was seen more than once but under ten times. A much larger clone lies one base from this, so it may be a read error. The V gene is TRBV19, the J gene TRBJ1-5; D is possibly TRBD1 (5 bases). Germline assignment: CDR1 LNHDA and CDR2 SQIVND (reference sequence). The CDR3 runs 16 residues. Trimming removed 1 base at V and 5 bases at J, with 15 bases between. The CDR3 bases are TGTGCCAGTAGTATAGGAGTTACGGGGGGATATCAGCCCCAGCATTTT. Its translation is CASSIGVTGGYQPQHF.

This clonotype showed up many times. V gene TRBV11-2 combines with J gene TRBJ2-7, with 12 nucleotides matching TRBD2. This CDR3 comprises 16 residues. With V trimmed by 4 bases and J by 1 base, 5 bases remained unmatched. From germline, CDR1 is SGHAT and CDR2 FQNNGV. The chain's CDR3 is CASSSSGLAGSYEQYF. The CDR3 DNA is TGTGCCAGCAGCTCCTCTGGACTAGCGGGATCCTACGAGCAGTACTTC.

This clonotype was counted ten times or more. The V call is TRBV7-8, the J call TRBJ1-2; a weak D match, TRBD1 (5 bases). V was pared by 5 bases and J by 4 bases, with 17 bases between. Germline CDR1 and CDR2: SGHVS and FQNEAQ. This CDR3 is 15 amino acids long. The CDR3 loop reads CASSVSPTGFYGYTF. In nucleotides, the CDR3 is TGTGCCAGCAGCGTTAGCCCTACAGGTTTCTATGGCTACACCTTC.

The sample holds one count of this clonotype. Given a much more abundant clone one base away, this may be a read error. This sequence joins TRBV27 and TRBJ2-7; D possibly corresponds to TRBD1 (6 bases). The V end was cut by 5 bases, the J end by 7 bases, with 12 bases between. In germline, CDR1 is MNHEY, CDR2 SMNVEV (reference sequence). This CDR3 spans 12 amino acids. In nucleotides, the CDR3 is TGTGCCAGCAGTACCAGCAGGGGTGAGCAGTACTTC. Its protein product is CASSTSRGEQYF.

This clonotype was seen more than once but under ten times. A much larger clone is a single base away; this may be a read error. The V and J genes are TRBV6-5 and TRBJ2-2; D remains ambiguous. Germline V lookup: CDR1 MNHEY, CDR2 SVGAGI. The CDR3 loop spans 14 amino acids. CDR3 nucleotide sequence: TGTGCCAGCAGTCACTCAGGGAACACCGGGGAGCTGTTTTTT. Translated, it gives CASSHSGNTGELFF.

This clonotype was recorded many times. The chain couples TRBV9 to TRBJ2-5; D tentatively reads TRBD1 or TRBD2 (5 bases each). CDR3 length equals 16 residues. The germline V gene encodes CDR1 SGDLS and CDR2 YYNGEE. Between the trimmed V and J ends, which lost 4 bases and 1 base, there was a span of 17 bases. CDR3 in amino acids: CASSSGGYPFQETQYF. The DNA for the CDR3 is TGTGCCAGCAGCTCTGGGGGTTACCCGTTCCAAGAGACCCAGTACTTC.

This clonotype has only a few counts. This may be a read error: a much more frequent sequence differs by one nucleotide. The rearrangement joins TRBV11-2 to TRBJ2-5, with 9 positions matching TRBD2. The CDR3 is made up of 18 amino acids. Per germline, CDR1 SGHAT and CDR2 FQNNGV. This CDR3 reads CTSSLTAGGTSRQETQYF. CDR3 DNA: TGTACCAGCAGCTTAACCGCAGGGGGGACTAGCCGCCAAGAGACCCAGTACTTC.

CDR3 sequence (DNA): TGCGCCAGCAGCCGAGGTGGCATAGCCCAGGAGCTGAACACTGAAGCTTTCTTT. As protein: CASSRGGIAQELNTEAFF. V usage is TRBV5-1 and J usage is TRBJ1-1; D is uncertain. V lost 4 bases to trimming and J lost 0 bases, with 22 bases between them. Germline assignment: CDR1 SGHRS and CDR2 YFSETQ. The CDR3 has 18 amino acids. Using reference TRBV5-1 and TRBJ1-1 for the parts outside the CDR3, the full variable domain is KAGVTQTPRYLIKTRGQQVTLSCSPISGHRSVSWYQQTPGQGLQFLFEYFSETQRNKGNFPGRFSGRQFSNSRSEMNVSTLELGDSALYLCASSRGGIAQELNTEAFFGQGTRLTVV.

At least ten counts were recorded for this clonotype. J is TRBJ2-3 and V is TRBV11-1, with TRBD2 matching 11 bases. Germline V lookup: CDR1 SGHAT, CDR2 FQDESV (reference sequence). The J segment lost 4 bases and the V segment lost 3 bases, leaving 6 bases of the junction unmatched. This CDR3 has 16 amino acids. The DNA for the CDR3 is TGTGCCAGCAGCTTTTCCCCGGGACTAGCGGCAGATACGCAGTATTTT. Protein sequence: CASSFSPGLAADTQYF.

This clonotype was detected many times. This chain joins TRBV7-3 and TRBJ1-6, with D unclear. V was clipped by 4 bases and J by 8 bases, with 9 bases between them. The CDR3 has 13 residues. The V gene's germline CDR1 is SGHTA and CDR2 FQGTGA. CDR3 residues: CASSSTLDSPLHF. DNA of the CDR3: TGTGCCAGCAGCTCGACTTTGGATTCACCCCTCCACTTT.

There are many counts of this clonotype. This chain uses TRBV19 with TRBJ2-1, with a tentative D call TRBD1 (5 bases). The germline CDR1 and CDR2 sequences are LNHDA and SQIVND (reference sequence). Trimming left V 5 bases short and J 5 bases short, with 10 bases between. CDR3 length: 13 residues. Written as DNA, the CDR3 is TGTGCCAGTAGTTTGCAGGGCCACAATGAGCAGTTCTTC. This codes for CASSLQGHNEQFF.

This clonotype was seen ten or more times. The V and J genes are TRBV4-3 and TRBJ1-5; TRBD1 is a possible D gene (5 bases). V lost 0 bases and J 3 bases, leaving 12 bases between the germline ends. Per the germline V gene, CDR1 is LGHNA and CDR2 is YSLEER. The CDR3 covers 16 residues. The CDR3 is CASSQDWGEFNQPQHF. CDR3 in DNA: TGCGCCAGCAGCCAAGATTGGGGGGAATTCAATCAGCCCCAGCATTTT.

Many counts were recorded for this clonotype. In DNA form, the CDR3 reads TGCAGTGCTAGAGATCAGGGGACAGGGAGGGAGTATTTT. Amino acid sequence: CSARDQGTGREYF. The chain couples TRBV20-1 to TRBJ2-3; TRBD1 matches 9 bases. The ends lost 0 bases at V and 13 bases at J; junction bases unmatched: 8. Germline values: CDR1 DFQATT, CDR2 SNEGSKA (reference sequence). The CDR3 length is 13 residues.

This clonotype was seen ten or more times. The CDR3 spells CSASARSGINYGYTF. In nucleotides, the CDR3 is TGCAGTGCTTCCGCCCGGTCAGGCATTAACTATGGCTACACCTTC. V usage is TRBV20-1 and J usage is TRBJ1-2; D is unresolved. V lost 5 bases to trimming and J lost 1 base, with 17 bases between them. The CDR3 covers 15 residues. Germline-derived CDR1 and CDR2 are DFQATT and SNEGSKA (reference sequence).

This clonotype has a count of ten or more. A much larger clone lies a single base off, so this may be a read error. The rearrangement joins TRBV20-1 to TRBJ2-7; TRBD1 agrees at 9 bases. This CDR3 contains 14 residues. In germline, CDR1 is DFQATT, CDR2 SNEGSKA (reference sequence). V was pared by 6 bases and J by 6 bases, with 12 bases of the junction left unmatched. The CDR3 reads CSARPPGQGSEQYF. The CDR3 DNA is TGCAGTGCAAGGCCTCCGGGACAGGGCTCCGAGCAGTACTTC.

The chain uses TRBV9 and TRBJ2-3; D is uncertain. There are 16 residues in the CDR3. CDR1 is SGDLS and CDR2 is YYNGEE in the germline V gene. V was trimmed by 0 bases and J by 2 bases, leaving 13 bases between them. The CDR3 DNA is TGTGCCAGCAGCGTAGACGCCCGCGGTAACACAGATACGCAGTATTTT. This encodes CASSVDARGNTDTQYF.

Comment on this clonotype: A much larger clone is a single base away; this may be a read error. The J gene is TRBJ1-5, the V gene TRBV6-2 or TRBV6-3; TRBD1 aligns across 9 bases. Germline-derived CDR1 and CDR2 are MNHEY and SVGEGT. With V trimmed by 5 bases and J by 4 bases, 9 bases remained unmatched. The CDR3 has 16 amino acids. This chain's CDR3 is CASSRGFGQGNQPQHF. CDR3 coding DNA: TGTGCCAGCAGTCGCGGTTTTGGACAGGGGAATCAGCCCCAGCATTTT.

This clonotype was seen ten or more times. The rearrangement joins TRBV9 to TRBJ2-1; the D gene is possibly TRBD2 (5 bases). CDR3 size: 14 residues. The ends were cut back, 3 bases at V and 4 bases at J, with 11 bases in the middle. The V gene's germline CDR1 is SGDLS and CDR2 YYNGEE. The CDR3 nucleotides are TGTGCCAGCAGCGCCCCCGGCGGGTACAATGAGCAGTTCTTC. Protein sequence: CASSAPGGYNEQFF.

The sample holds many counts of this clonotype. CDR3 sequence reads: CASSSRNREETQYF. For the CDR3, the DNA is TGTGCCAGCAGCTCCCGCAATCGGGAAGAGACCCAGTACTTC. The chain couples TRBV7-9 to TRBJ2-5; D ambiguous. The germline CDR1 and CDR2 sequences are SEHNR and FQNEAQ (reference sequence). The length of the CDR3 is 14 residues. With 4 bases removed from V and 3 bases from J, the gap between germline ends came to 12 bases.

The chain couples TRBV6-5 to TRBJ2-1, with TRBD2 identical over 8 bases. Looked up from germline, CDR1 is MNHEY and CDR2 is SVGAGI. Germline trimming cut 5 bases from V and 8 bases from J; bases unmatched to any gene: 14. The CDR3 is 16 residues long. The DNA of the CDR3 is TGTGCCAGCAGTCCCCCCCAGGCGGGGGGTTGGGATGAGCAGTTCTTC. This encodes CASSPPQAGGWDEQFF.

This clonotype came up many times. The rearrangement joins TRBV6-1 to TRBJ2-1; D unclear. The germline V gene has CDR1 MNHNS and CDR2 SASEGT. The length of the CDR3 is 15 residues. The V end was cut by 3 bases, the J end by 2 bases, with 11 bases between. CDR3 coding DNA: TGTGCCAGCAGTGAGTCAGCGTCCCCCTACAATGAGCAGTTCTTC. Protein sequence: CASSESASPYNEQFF.

This chain links TRBV12-3 or TRBV12-4 with TRBJ2-3; 8 positions match TRBD1. V lost 3 bases to trimming and J lost 0 bases; unmatched junction nucleotides: 2. There are 15 residues in the CDR3. This CDR3 is CASSLWTGSTDTQYF. CDR3 nucleotide sequence: TGTGCCAGCAGTTTGTGGACAGGGAGCACAGATACGCAGTATTTT.

This clonotype was picked up many times. This chain uses TRBV30 with TRBJ2-5; D unclear. Germline CDR1 and CDR2: GTSNPN and SVGIG (reference sequence). This CDR3 is 10 amino acids long. V was cut by 3 bases and J by 5 bases, with 4 bases left in between. The CDR3 DNA follows: TGTGCCTGGAGGCGGGAGACCCAGTACTTC. Translated: CAWRRETQYF.

Details on this clonotype: A much larger clone differs by one base, so this may be a read error. The chain couples TRBV6-1 to TRBJ1-2; D is possibly TRBD1 (5 bases). CDR3 length: 16 residues. V lost 6 bases and J 6 bases, leaving 23 bases between the germline ends. Germline CDR1 and CDR2: MNHNS and SASEGT. The DNA of the CDR3 is TGTGCCAGCAGCTATCATACAGGATCTTCGTACCATGGCTACACCTTC. Amino acid sequence: CASSYHTGSSYHGYTF.